These 32 T cell receptor beta chains were all obtained from the same sample, sequenced in a study of T cell repertoires in cytomegalovirus infection. Each CDR3 protein gets one entry after TCRdb re-called the reads with MiXCR. The data show fewer than 200,000 distinct CDR3 sequences, around 15% seen once. Sequenced input: PBMCs. These receptors were obtained from a human donor in good health (CMV status not recorded). Some clones in this sample may be carry-over from other donors' samples.

This clonotype was recorded once. The chain has TRBV2 and TRBJ2-2, with TRBD2 matching over 9 bases. J was trimmed by 7 bases and V by 6 bases; bases with no gene match: 6. CDR1 SNHLY and CDR2 FYNNEI come from the germline V gene. The CDR3 has 14 amino acids. The CDR3: CASRGLREGGELFF. CDR3 coding DNA: TGTGCCAGCAGAGGGCTGCGGGAGGGCGGGGAGCTGTTTTTT.

This sequence joins TRBV28 and TRBJ1-1; D may be TRBD1 (6 bases). From germline, CDR1 is MDHEN and CDR2 SYDVKM. V lost 7 bases to trimming and J lost 5 bases, with 8 bases between them. There are 11 residues in the CDR3. In DNA, the CDR3 is TGTGCCAGCACTACAGGGACTGAAGCTTTCTTT. Encoded protein: CASTTGTEAFF.

The table lists this clonotype with many counts. This chain connects TRBV12-3 or TRBV12-4 to TRBJ2-6; 9 positions match TRBD1. The CDR3 is made up of 17 amino acids. Losses at the gene ends were 6 bases for V and 2 bases for J; bases not matched to a gene: 8. The DNA for the CDR3 is TGTGCCAGCAGCCCACAGGGGGCAATAGCTGGGGCCAACGTCCTGACTTTC. This gives the protein CASSPQGAIAGANVLTF.

The chain joins TRBV20-1 to TRBJ2-5; possibly TRBD2 for D (6 bases). This CDR3 comprises 13 residues. Germline CDR1 reads DFQATT; CDR2 reads SNEGSKA (reference sequence). The germline V and J ends were trimmed by 3 bases and 5 bases, with 13 bases remaining between them. CDR3 sequence: CSASPLARETQYF. Written as DNA, the CDR3 is TGCAGTGCTAGTCCACTAGCCCGGGAGACCCAGTACTTC.

There are many counts of this clonotype. The gene calls are TRBV7-3 and TRBJ2-3; tentatively, D is TRBD2 (6 bases). Germline loops: CDR1 SGHTA, CDR2 FQGTGA. The CDR3 extends over 14 amino acids. V dropped 3 bases and J dropped 2 bases, with 9 bases sitting between them. CDR3 sequence: CASSFGGYTDTQYF. Written as DNA, the CDR3 is TGTGCCAGCAGCTTCGGGGGATACACAGATACGCAGTATTTT. The full variable domain, rest sourced from reference TRBV7-3 and TRBJ2-3, is GAGVSQTPSNKVTEKGKYVELRCDPISGHTALYWYRQSLGQGPEFLIYFQGTGAADDSGLPNDRFFAVRPEGSVSTLKIQRTERGDSAVYLCASSFGGYTDTQYFGPGTRLTVL.

This clonotype was counted only a few times. The V gene is TRBV6-2 or TRBV6-3, the J gene TRBJ2-1; D assignment may be TRBD1 or TRBD2 (5 bases each). From germline, CDR1 is MNHEY and CDR2 SVGEGT. Trimming left V 1 base short and J 2 bases short, with 12 bases between. The CDR3 is 16 amino acids. The CDR3 bases are TGTGCCAGCAGTTACTTGGGGACCCGCCCCTACAATGAGCAGTTCTTC. Translated, it gives CASSYLGTRPYNEQFF.

This clonotype was observed a handful of times. This chain connects TRBV4-3 to TRBJ2-2; 10 nucleotides match TRBD1. The CDR3 runs to 17 residues. V shed 4 bases and J 6 bases; nucleotides not matched to a gene: 11. Germline CDR1 LGHNA, CDR2 YSLEER. The CDR3 DNA follows: TGCGCCAGCAGCCCCCGGACAGGGGGATCGATGGCCGGGGAGCTGTTTTTT. This encodes CASSPRTGGSMAGELFF.

This clonotype occurred many times. The V call is TRBV10-3, the J call TRBJ2-3; 12 bases map to TRBD2. The trim removed 5 bases at V and 3 bases at J, leaving 3 bases unmatched. This CDR3 has 15 amino acids. Per germline, CDR1 ENHRY and CDR2 SYGVKD. For the CDR3, the DNA is TGTGCCATCAGTCCCGGGACTAGCGGGACAGATACGCAGTATTTT. Amino acids: CAISPGTSGTDTQYF.

This chain joins TRBV19 and TRBJ1-3, with D hard to call. Germline V gene data show CDR1 as LNHDA and CDR2 as SQIVND (reference sequence). The CDR3 spans 16 residues. V was pared by 0 bases and J by 2 bases, with 11 bases between. CDR3: CASSIDRPGAGNTIYF. CDR3 nucleotide sequence: TGTGCCAGTAGTATAGATCGCCCGGGAGCTGGAAACACCATATATTTT.

This clonotype was seen at least ten times. V and J are TRBV7-2 and TRBJ1-2; D is unresolved. Per germline, CDR1 SGHTA and CDR2 FQGNSA. V gave up 3 bases and J gave up 7 bases, with 12 bases separating them. This CDR3 comprises 13 residues. The DNA of the CDR3 is TGTGCCAGCAGCTTGCGGGGAATGAGTGGCTACACCTTC. This translates into CASSLRGMSGYTF.

This clonotype has ten or more counts. The J gene is TRBJ2-1, the V gene TRBV5-8; 11 positions match TRBD2. J gave up 12 bases and V 4 bases, and 6 bases lay outside the gene matches. CDR3 length: 13 residues. Germline V gene data show CDR1 as SGHTS and CDR2 as YDEGEE. CDR3 region: CASSPSGGRVQFF. The DNA for the CDR3 is TGTGCCAGCAGCCCTAGCGGGGGGCGAGTGCAGTTCTTC.

This clonotype was observed at least ten times. The chain has TRBV7-9 and TRBJ2-7; 7 bases fit TRBD2. This CDR3 region has 12 residues. V shed 3 bases and J 6 bases; nucleotides not matched to a gene: 2. The germline gives CDR1 SEHNR, CDR2 FQNEAQ (reference sequence). The CDR3 nucleotides read TGTGCCAGCAGCTTGGGGGAGGGCGAGCAGTACTTC. Its protein product is CASSLGEGEQYF.

Ten or more counts support this clonotype. V usage is TRBV12-3 or TRBV12-4 and J usage is TRBJ2-5; possibly TRBD1 for D (6 bases). Trimming cost V 6 bases and J 3 bases, with 23 bases left between them. The CDR3 covers 17 residues. The CDR3 DNA follows: TGTGCCAGCAGCAAGGTATCCGGGACACTGGGAGAAGAGACCCAGTACTTC. Its protein is CASSKVSGTLGEETQYF.

Concerning this clonotype: The conserved phenylalanine or tryptophan normally closing the CDR3 is absent here, so this likely arose from a read error. V is TRBV29-1 and J is TRBJ2-1; possibly TRBD1 for D (5 bases). The germline gives CDR1 SQVTM, CDR2 ANQGSEA. This CDR3 is built from 16 residues. V was shortened by 5 bases and J by 0 bases, with 17 bases between the two germline ends. CDR3 sequence: CSVRRQTLSSYNEQFS. The DNA of the CDR3 is TGCAGCGTTCGTCGACAGACTCTTAGCTCCTACAATGAGCAGTTCTCC.

This clonotype was counted many times. The rearrangement uses TRBV7-2 and TRBJ2-4; TRBD1 might be the D (8 bases). Germline CDR1 and CDR2: SGHTA and FQGNSA. V gave up 3 bases and J gave up 1 base, with 19 bases separating them. The CDR3 has 18 residues. CDR3 residues: CASSFGGTGGGAKNIQYF. The CDR3 DNA reads as TGTGCCAGCAGCTTCGGGGGTACAGGGGGGGGGGCCAAAAACATTCAGTACTTC.

This clonotype was counted many times. The chain is built from TRBV7-8 and TRBJ2-1, with 9 bases lining up with TRBD1. After removal of 0 bases from V and 3 bases from J, the junction contained 3 bases not matched to a gene. This CDR3 comprises 16 residues. Per the germline V gene, CDR1 is SGHVS and CDR2 is FQNEAQ. The chain's CDR3 is CASSLAGTGRYNEQFF. CDR3 DNA: TGTGCCAGCAGCTTAGCCGGGACAGGGCGCTACAATGAGCAGTTCTTC.

V usage is TRBV29-1 and J usage is TRBJ2-1, with D possibly being TRBD2 (6 bases). V was clipped by 6 bases and J by 0 bases, with 12 bases between them. There are 14 residues in the CDR3. CDR1 and CDR2 from the germline V gene are SQVTM and ANQGSEA. The CDR3, as DNA: TGCAGCGTGCGGCGGGACCCCTCCTACAATGAGCAGTTCTTC. Residues: CSVRRDPSYNEQFF.

This clonotype came up many times. Sequence at one end of the junction differs from germline and may be a read error. CDR3 sequence reads: CASSLDQKAAQHF. The CDR3 DNA reads as TGTGCTAGCAGCTTAGATCAGAAGGCGGCCCAGCATTTT. The chain couples TRBV7-7 to TRBJ1-5; D not resolved. CDR3 length: 13 amino acids. Germline CDR1 and CDR2: SSHAT and FNYEAQ (reference sequence).

This clonotype was seen repeatedly, ten times or more. The CDR3 region is CASSPGQGAAAARELFF. The CDR3 bases are TGTGCCAGCAGCCCTGGACAGGGGGCCGCCGCCGCTAGGGAACTGTTTTTT. The J gene is TRBJ1-4, the V gene TRBV7-2; 11 positions match TRBD1. The CDR3 totals 17 residues. J was trimmed by 12 bases and V by 5 bases; bases with no gene match: 17. In germline, CDR1 is SGHTA, CDR2 FQGNSA.

This clonotype has at least ten counts. The V call is TRBV7-2, the J call TRBJ1-1, with D perhaps TRBD1 (5 bases). Trimming removed 4 bases from V and 3 bases from J, with 12 bases in between. CDR1 and CDR2 (germline): SGHTA, FQGNSA. The CDR3 loop spans 14 amino acids. CDR3: CASSSFGGDTEAFF. The CDR3 DNA is TGTGCCAGCAGCTCGTTCGGGGGGGACACTGAAGCTTTCTTT.

The chain joins TRBV15 to TRBJ2-3; the match to TRBD2 covers 10 bases. After removal of 0 bases from V and 7 bases from J, the junction contained 4 bases not matched to a gene. Per germline, CDR1 LNHNV and CDR2 YYDKDF (reference sequence). The CDR3 covers 15 residues. CDR3 DNA sequence: TGTGCCACCAGCAGAGATCTAGCGGGAGAAAATACGCAGTATTTT. It specifies CATSRDLAGENTQYF.

V is TRBV20-1 and J is TRBJ2-7, with 8 bases fitting TRBD2. The CDR3 has 15 residues. The V gene end was trimmed by 0 bases and the J gene end by 1 base; junction bases not matched to a gene: 5. CDR1 is DFQATT, CDR2 SNEGSKA, per germline (reference sequence). The CDR3 DNA reads as TGCAGTGCTAGAGATGAACTAGCGGTTTCCTACGAGCAGTACTTC. The encoded protein is CSARDELAVSYEQYF.

The chain is built from TRBV4-3 and TRBJ2-5, with unresolved D. Looked up from germline, CDR1 is LGHNA and CDR2 is YSLEER. The CDR3 covers 13 residues. Trimming removed 4 bases at V and 9 bases at J, with 15 bases between. The DNA of the CDR3 is TGCGCCAGCAGCCCTCGGACCGGGTGGTCCCAGTACTTC. It yields the protein CASSPRTGWSQYF.

Points on this clonotype: A much larger clone sits a single nucleotide away, making a read error possible. The chain carries TRBV7-3 and TRBJ2-1; D is undetermined. Germline V gene lookup returns CDR1 SGHTA and CDR2 FQGTGA. The CDR3 runs to 15 residues. The chain's CDR3 is CACSSDLSSYNEQFF. DNA for the CDR3: TGTGCCTGCAGCTCGGACCTCAGCTCCTACAATGAGCAGTTCTTC.

The V call is TRBV7-9, the J call TRBJ1-1, with 7 bases that match TRBD1. Per germline, CDR1 SEHNR and CDR2 FQNEAQ (reference sequence). This CDR3 has 17 amino acids. The junction had 17 bases not matched to a gene; V was cut back by 5 bases and J by 5 bases. The CDR3 region is CASSPAGRTGGRTEAFF. DNA for the CDR3: TGTGCCAGCAGCCCCGCCGGCCGGACAGGCGGTAGGACTGAAGCTTTCTTT.

This chain connects TRBV27 to TRBJ1-5; D unclear. Germline CDR1 and CDR2: MNHEY and SMNVEV (reference sequence). The CDR3 covers 15 residues. Trimming pared 0 bases from V and 3 bases from J, leaving 9 bases between. This CDR3 is CASSLSEGSNQPQHF. The CDR3 nucleotides are TGTGCCAGCAGTTTATCCGAGGGTTCCAATCAGCCCCAGCATTTT.

This clonotype has a count of ten or more. This sequence joins TRBV7-3 and TRBJ2-1; TRBD1 matches at 10 bases. V lost 5 bases to trimming and J lost 7 bases; unmatched junction nucleotides: 8. CDR1 and CDR2 (germline): SGHTA, FQGTGA. The CDR3 has 15 residues. CDR3 loop: CASSTRQGARNEQFF. CDR3 DNA sequence: TGTGCCAGCAGCACCAGACAGGGGGCACGGAATGAGCAGTTCTTC.

This clonotype was counted a few times. This chain connects TRBV29-1 to TRBJ2-7, with 11 bases fitting TRBD2. The CDR3 contains 14 residues. Per the germline V gene, CDR1 is SQVTM and CDR2 is ANQGSEA. Trimming cost V 1 base and J 6 bases; bases outside gene matches: 5. DNA for the CDR3: TGCAGCGTTGAAGTACTAGCGGGAGAAAGCGAGCAGTACTTC. Translation gives CSVEVLAGESEQYF.

This clonotype was counted many times. The V gene is TRBV12-3 or TRBV12-4, the J gene TRBJ2-2, with TRBD1 matching 8 bases. The CDR3 contains 16 residues. The J segment lost 4 bases and the V segment lost 5 bases, leaving 9 bases of the junction unmatched. As DNA, the CDR3 is TGTGCCAGCAGTGCGGCCGGACAGGGACGCACCGGGGAGCTGTTTTTT. This translates into CASSAAGQGRTGELFF.

A few counts support this clonotype. This chain connects TRBV20-1 to TRBJ2-2, with TRBD2 matching 11 bases. Germline V lookup: CDR1 DFQATT, CDR2 SNEGSKA (reference sequence). The CDR3 length is 16 residues. After removal of 3 bases from V and 0 bases from J, the junction contained 3 bases not matched to a gene. The CDR3 DNA sequence: TGCAGTGCTAGGACGGGACTAGCGGCGAACACCGGGGAGCTGTTTTTT. Encoded protein: CSARTGLAANTGELFF.

This sequence joins TRBV20-1 and TRBJ2-5; D perhaps matches TRBD1 (6 bases). The ends were cut back, 0 bases at V and 1 base at J, with 15 bases in the middle. This CDR3 spans 16 amino acids. Germline assignment: CDR1 DFQATT and CDR2 SNEGSKA (reference sequence). The CDR3 sequence: CSARDRTDVVQETQYF. CDR3 nucleotides: TGCAGTGCTAGAGACCGGACAGACGTGGTCCAAGAGACCCAGTACTTC.

With regard to this clonotype: A much larger clone lies a single base off, so this may be a read error. The chain uses TRBV7-8 and TRBJ2-3, with D perhaps TRBD1 or TRBD2 (5 bases each). The CDR3 spans 11 residues. Germline assignment: CDR1 SGHVS and CDR2 FQNEAQ. CDR3 DNA sequence: TGTGCCGGCAGCTTAGGTGGGGCCGGGGATTTT. As protein: CAGSLGGAGDF. Supplemented by reference TRBV7-8 and TRBJ2-3, the full variable domain reads GAGVSQSPRYKVAKRGQDVALRCDPISGHVSLFWYQQALGQGPEFLTYFQNEAQLDKSGLPSDRFFAERPEGSVSTLKIQRTQQEDSAVYLCAGSLGGAGDFGPGTRLTVL.